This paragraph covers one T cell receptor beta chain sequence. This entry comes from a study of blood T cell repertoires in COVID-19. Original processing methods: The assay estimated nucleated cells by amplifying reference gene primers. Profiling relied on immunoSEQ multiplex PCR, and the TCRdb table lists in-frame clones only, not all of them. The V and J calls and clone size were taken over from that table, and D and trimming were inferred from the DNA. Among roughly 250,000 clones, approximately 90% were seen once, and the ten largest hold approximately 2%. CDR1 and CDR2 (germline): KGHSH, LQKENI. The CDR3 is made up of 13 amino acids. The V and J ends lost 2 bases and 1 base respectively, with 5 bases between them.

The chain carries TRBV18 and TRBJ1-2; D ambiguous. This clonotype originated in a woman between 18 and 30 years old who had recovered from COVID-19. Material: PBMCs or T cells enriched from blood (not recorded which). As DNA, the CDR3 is TGTGCCAGCTCACCAGGGAGTAACTATGGCTACACCTTC. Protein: CASSPGSNYGYTF.